Presented here are 11 T cell receptor beta chains from one specimen sequenced in a study of cytomegalovirus exposure and HLA in healthy donors. PCR was performed using 60 Vbeta and 13 Jbeta primers. TCRdb keeps only in-frame clones here, not all; method: immunoSEQ multiplex PCR. Here the sample spans about 190,000 clones, around 80% being singletons. Sequences were obtained from PBMCs. The receptors stem from a woman in her thirties or forties in good health and CMV-seronegative.

The J gene is TRBJ2-2, the V gene TRBV7-9; 7 nucleotides agree with TRBD2. The junction had 10 bases not matched to a gene; V was cut back by 2 bases and J by 1 base. The CDR3 consists of 18 residues. Germline V gives CDR1 SEHNR, CDR2 FQNEAQ (reference sequence). This CDR3 is CASSLFPQRGKNTGELFF. CDR3 in DNA: TGTGCCAGCAGCTTATTTCCTCAGCGGGGAAAGAACACCGGGGAGCTGTTTTTT.

This clone was observed a handful of times. The V and J genes are TRBV5-1 and TRBJ2-1; 10 bases are a match to TRBD1. V shed 0 bases, J shed 7 bases, and the junction held 7 bases outside the gene matches. The CDR3 runs to 16 residues. The germline V gene encodes CDR1 SGHRS and CDR2 YFSETQ. The CDR3 region has the DNA TGCGCCAGCAGCTTGGCGGGACAGGGGTTTAGTAATGAGCAGTTCTTC. Amino acid sequence: CASSLAGQGFSNEQFF.

This clone was seen a handful of times. The chain joins TRBV4-2 to TRBJ1-1; TRBD1 might be the D (5 bases). Germline V CDR1 and CDR2: LGHNA, YNFKEQ. V lost 0 bases to trimming and J lost 4 bases, with 9 bases between them. CDR3 size: 14 residues. In DNA, the CDR3 is TGTGCCAGCAGCCAAGACAGGGTGAGCACTGAAGCTTTCTTT. It specifies CASSQDRVSTEAFF.

The chain combines TRBV23-1 with TRBJ2-7; 10 positions match TRBD2. TRBV23-1 is designated an ORF whose function remains uncertain. V trimming: 7 bases; J trimming: 1 base; junction bases outside the gene matches: 7. There are 15 residues in the CDR3. The CDR3 DNA is TGCGCCAGCAAGCCCGGGACTAGCGTTTCCTACGAGCAGTACGTC. It yields the protein CASKPGTSVSYEQYV.

The rearrangement uses TRBV2 and TRBJ1-5; D not resolved. Germline lookup yields CDR1 SNHLY and CDR2 FYNNEI. V lost 7 bases and J 0 bases, leaving 7 bases between the germline ends. The length of the CDR3 is 13 residues. The CDR3 DNA follows: TGTGCCAGCACGGTAGATAGCAATCAGCCCCAGCATTTT. This codes for CASTVDSNQPQHF.

This clone was observed once. The chain employs TRBV18 and TRBJ2-2, with D hard to call. Per germline, CDR1 KGHSH and CDR2 LQKENI. The CDR3 has 14 residues. The V and J ends lost 5 bases and 2 bases respectively, with 9 bases between them. This CDR3 reads CASSSVTNTGELFF. The CDR3 DNA follows: TGTGCCAGCTCAAGCGTGACTAACACCGGGGAGCTGTTTTTT.

V is TRBV7-9 and J is TRBJ1-2; unclear D gene. This CDR3 comprises 17 residues. Germline assignment: CDR1 SEHNR and CDR2 FQNEAQ (reference sequence). Trimming stripped 1 base from V and 0 bases from J, with 15 bases between. This CDR3 is CASSLVPSQPSNYGYTF. In DNA, the CDR3 is TGTGCCAGCAGCTTAGTACCGAGCCAACCCTCTAACTATGGCTACACCTTC.

A single count supports this clone. This rearrangement joins TRBV7-2 to TRBJ2-3, with 9 bases aligning to TRBD1. This CDR3 has 14 residues. Germline lookup yields CDR1 SGHTA and CDR2 FQGNSA. The V gene end was trimmed by 4 bases and the J gene end by 5 bases; junction bases not matched to a gene: 4. CDR3 region: CASSSGQGRDTQYF. CDR3 nucleotides: TGTGCCAGCAGCTCCGGACAGGGGCGAGATACGCAGTATTTT.

The rearrangement links TRBV5-4 to TRBJ1-6, with a possible D match to TRBD1 (5 bases). Looked up from germline, CDR1 is SGHNT and CDR2 is YYREEE (reference sequence). Trimming removed 0 bases at V and 0 bases at J, with 13 bases between. CDR3 length: 18 amino acids. The CDR3 DNA is TGTGCCAGCAGCTTGGGACAGCCACTAAGCTCCTATAATTCACCCCTCCACTTT. It codes for CASSLGQPLSSYNSPLHF.

The rearrangement joins TRBV7-9 to TRBJ1-1, with 7 bases fitting TRBD1. CDR1 is SEHNR and CDR2 is FQNEAQ in the germline V gene (reference sequence). The CDR3 is 12 amino acids. The trim removed 7 bases at V and 11 bases at J, leaving 10 bases unmatched. CDR3 loop: CASTLSGQVAFF. The DNA for the CDR3 is TGTGCCAGCACCCTAAGTGGACAGGTGGCTTTCTTT.

The chain is built from TRBV7-3 and TRBJ2-1; 13 positions agree with TRBD2. With V trimmed by 2 bases and J by 9 bases, 10 bases remained unmatched. CDR3 size: 17 residues. The germline V gene has CDR1 SGHTA and CDR2 FQGTGA. As DNA, the CDR3 is TGTGCCAGCAGCTTAGAGGGGGGACTAGCGGGATGGGGTGAGCAGTTCTTC. Amino acid sequence: CASSLEGGLAGWGEQFF.